The source of this T cell receptor beta chain is a study of T cells in Graves' hyperthyroidism and ophthalmopathy (dated by TCRdb to about 2019). Background for the entire study: Peripheral blood samples were taken at initial diagnosis, before any treatment was given. After blood sampling, hyperthyroidism patients were treated with methimazole at a starting dose of 30 mg daily, and ophthalmopathy patients were treated with high-dose intravenous methylprednisolone. The 100 or so discovery patients were divided at random into training and test sets in a 7:3 ratio. In roughly six Graves' hyperthyroidism patients, the study also compared T-cell repertoires from thyroid tissue with T-cell repertoires from blood. A discovery cohort of roughly 100 patients, 43 with Graves' ophthalmopathy and 55 to 60 with stable Graves' hyperthyroidism, was used to find distinguishing TCR V-J signatures. TCR Vbeta CDR3 sequencing of roughly 140 peripheral blood samples (more than 40 ophthalmopathy, 75 to 80 hyperthyroidism and roughly 17 progressor patients) is reported in the paper. Whether ophthalmopathy could be predicted prospectively was tested in an independent validation cohort made up of roughly 20 hyperthyroidism patients plus 17 patients who later progressed to ophthalmopathy.

General conclusions and limits of the study: No statistical method was used to set the sample size in advance, and investigators knew the group allocation. Blood samples also contained most of the expanded thyroid clonotypes (frequency above 0.001), which suggests that blood repertoires may reflect thyroid immune responses. In validation, the model predicted progression to ophthalmopathy a median of roughly six months before onset, with roughly 68% sensitivity and almost 75% specificity. In cross-validation, a model built on a 13 V-J signature told ophthalmopathy apart from stable hyperthyroidism with approximately 90% sensitivity and roughly 81% specificity, and in testing the same model reached 80%/75%.

Graves' hyperthyroidism was defined as stable when no progression to ophthalmopathy occurred over 18 months of follow-up. Hyperthyroidism patients were newly diagnosed, had a disease duration of under 2 months, and were aged 18 to 65 years. Any patient with an uncontrolled infection, another autoimmune disease, pregnancy or lactation was excluded. Diagnoses were based on clinical symptoms, serum thyroxine and TRAb, thyroid ultrasound and orbital computed tomography. PBMCs were separated from roughly 10 ml of fresh peripheral blood using Ficoll-Paque density gradient centrifugation. Total RNA was extracted with Trizol reagent, and quality was checked on an Agilent 2100 Bioanalyzer. TCR beta CDR3 regions were amplified from RNA transcripts. For the first round of RT-PCR on the TCR CDR3, the HTBI primer set was used together with the Qiagen OneStep RT-PCR kit. The libraries were constructed in a second round of multiplex PCR and then size-selected and purified. The libraries were sequenced on an Illumina HiSeq2000 using paired-end 100 bp reads. From the authors' description of their analysis: Raw data were processed with SOAPnuke, discarding reads with adapters, uncalled bases, mean Phred below 15, or no exact constant-primer or identifier match. COPE v1.2.5 was used to merge the high-quality paired reads, and each unique nucleotide sequence was defined as a clonotype. MiTCR v1.1 was used to align clonotypes to the IMGT TRBV, TRBD and TRBJ reference segments. The analysis was restricted to V-J combinations with a frequency above 0.0001, which together covered 99.2% of the repertoires. The TCS score was defined as F50 (clonal expansion) divided by E x V (chaos), with BLOSUM62-based TCRdist calculated between CDR3 peptides within each V-J. Welch's t-statistics and random forest reduced some 510 V-J features to 13, which were used in a naive Bayes classifier (R e1071). TCRdb reanalyzed the raw reads on its own, using fastp at Q25 for trimming and MiXCR for clone calling, and kept in-frame beta chains. Rows matching on CDR3 protein sequence are summarized as one entry with the most common DNA and genes. V and J calls and clone size were set by TCRdb, not the authors. The sample table shows a few hundred thousand distinct CDR3 sequences, and about 15% are seen once. About 7% of the sample is in the top ten clones.

Regarding this clonotype: What this receptor recognizes is not known. Base qualities are not recorded, but no much larger clone differs from it by a single base.

The sample was blood. The clonotype comes from a woman aged 25 to 39 with Graves' hyperthyroidism.

The CDR3 amino acid sequence is: CASSAFVQGSTLNIQYF. The nucleotide sequence reads TGCGCCAGCAGCGCGTTCGTTCAGGGCTCCACTCTAAACATTCAGTACTTC. The sequence is built from TRBV5-1 and TRBJ2-4; possibly the D gene is TRBD1, per 5 matching bases. The germline V gene supplies CDR1 SGHRS and CDR2 YFSETQ. The V end loses 4 bases and the J end loses 6 bases, and a stretch of 23 bases separates them. Spanning cysteine to phenylalanine, the CDR3 consists of 17 amino acids. The sequence is cut down to CDR3 DNA, 51 bases in frame from base 1. With the rest looked up from the reference TRBV5-1 and TRBJ2-4 genes rather than sequenced, the full variable domain is KAGVTQTPRYLIKTRGQQVTLSCSPISGHRSVSWYQQTPGQGLQFLFEYFSETQRNKGNFPGRFSGRQFSNSRSEMNVSTLELGDSALYLCASSAFVQGSTLNIQYFGAGTRLSVL.